This entry is about one TCR beta chain. Per the study methods: By means of reference gene primer amplification, nucleated cell counts were estimated. Libraries were prepared by immunoSEQ multiplex PCR; TCRdb keeps only in-frame clonotypes and omits some of them. The V and J calls and clone size are taken from that table; D and trimming were inferred from the DNA. The table includes under 250,000 clones, around 90% detected once. Trimming cost V 4 bases and J 4 bases, with 12 bases left between them. Germline-derived CDR1 and CDR2 are SGHRS and YFSETQ. The CDR3 sequence is 13 residues long. The data originate from a study of blood T cell repertoires in COVID-19. Overall study: The origin of the acute and convalescent COVID-19 samples was the United States, Italy and Spain. PBMCs, B-cell-depleted T cells, or T cells were the source of the cDNA or gDNA that made up the material.

The TCR sequence derives from a man aged 30-40 years with acute or convalescent COVID-19. The sequenced material came from peripheral blood. The chain is built from TRBV5-1 and TRBJ2-7; a weak D match, TRBD1 (5 bases). Here the CDR3 reads CASSGRSGYEQYF. The CDR3 bases are TGCGCCAGCAGCGGAAGATCAGGGTACGAGCAGTACTTC.